This TCR beta chain was profiled in a study of T cell repertoires in ileal Crohn's disease. The germline CDR1 and CDR2 sequences are LGHNA and YNFKEQ. This CDR3 comprises 14 residues. Trimming removed 1 base from V and 0 bases from J, with 7 bases in between. Findings and caveats of the study: Clonal expansions were more frequent in active smokers than non-smokers at surgery. All patients with clonality above 26.8% had endoscopic recurrence.

Each sample's TCRB immunosequencing used five hundred nanograms of biopsy DNA. The data were produced by immunoSEQ multiplex PCR, yet TCRdb's version contains in-frame clones alone and is incomplete. The sample holds about 16,000 clones; more than 85% are singletons and the top ten take more than 3%. In regard to this clone: Its antigen is not identified.

J is TRBJ2-7 and V is TRBV4-2; D unresolved. The sequence came from an adult with Crohn's disease. Input material: ileal tissue. The chain's CDR3 is CASSQAYGSYEQYF. In DNA form, the CDR3 reads TGTGCCAGCAGCCAAGCCTACGGCTCCTACGAGCAGTACTTC.